A single sample is the source of the 7 T cell receptor beta chains below, sequenced in a study of metastatic and nonmetastatic thyroid tumors. With MiXCR, TCRdb called clones anew from the PCR reads. The sample has over 40,000 clones, approximately 26% seen once; the top ten hold about 3.3%. Not a single patient had been given any form of treatment at any point before undergoing thyroid surgery. The specimen sequenced was blood. These receptor sequences come from a male donor with papillary thyroid cancer or a benign thyroid nodule (not recorded which). Some clones in this sample may be carry-over from other donors' samples.

The sample holds many counts of this clone. The chain recombines TRBV6-1 with TRBJ2-5; 14 bases map to TRBD2. V lost 5 bases to trimming and J lost 3 bases; unmatched junction nucleotides: 5. The CDR3 length is 16 residues. Germline loops: CDR1 MNHNS, CDR2 SASEGT. CDR3 loop: CASSRGLAGGKETQYF. CDR3 DNA sequence: TGTGCCAGCAGTCGCGGACTAGCGGGAGGTAAAGAGACCCAGTACTTC.

This clone has ten or more counts. J is TRBJ2-1 and V is TRBV10-2, with no clear D. The CDR3 totals 13 residues. CDR1 is WSHSY, CDR2 SAAADI, per germline. The germline V and J ends were trimmed by 8 bases and 1 base, with 9 bases remaining between them. CDR3 protein: CASSGGSYNEQFF. Here the CDR3 DNA reads TGCGCCAGCTCTGGCGGATCCTACAATGAGCAGTTCTTC.

This clone showed up many times. Lacking the conserved final phenylalanine or tryptophan, this CDR3 likely reflects a read error. The DNA is omitted, as the CDR3 cannot be located on it reliably, and the CDR3 follows TCRdb's listing. CDR3 residues: CASSPPRGLA. The J gene is TRBJ1-3, the V gene TRBV7-3. Germline V gene sequence: CDR1 SGHTA, CDR2 FQGTGA. The CDR3 has 10 amino acids, counting both end residues.

This clone was detected many times. The V gene is TRBV18, the J gene TRBJ2-3; 7 bases align to TRBD1. CDR3 length equals 15 residues. Germline V gene lookup returns CDR1 KGHSH and CDR2 LQKENI. V shed 3 bases and J 3 bases; nucleotides not matched to a gene: 6. CDR3 nucleotide sequence: TGTGCCAGCTCACCCACAGGGGTTCGGACAGATACGCAGTATTTT. Translated, it gives CASSPTGVRTDTQYF.

The rearrangement links TRBV20-1 to TRBJ1-5; 11 bases agree with TRBD1. The CDR3 length is 15 residues. Trimming at V came to 5 bases and at J to 6 bases, leaving 9 bases not matched to a gene. Germline loops: CDR1 DFQATT, CDR2 SNEGSKA (reference sequence). The CDR3 reads CSAGTGQGAGQPQHF. The CDR3 bases are TGCAGTGCTGGGACTGGACAGGGGGCAGGTCAGCCCCAGCATTTT.

This clone was seen repeatedly, ten times or more. The DNA for the CDR3 is TGTGCCAGCTCACCTAAGTATACTAATGAAAAACTGTTTTTT. Amino acid sequence: CASSPKYTNEKLFF. The V call is TRBV18, the J call TRBJ1-4; D is ambiguous. CDR3 length equals 14 residues. The V and J ends lost 3 bases and 2 bases respectively, with 7 bases between them. Germline CDR1 reads KGHSH; CDR2 reads LQKENI. Using reference TRBV18 and TRBJ1-4 for the parts outside the CDR3, the full variable domain is NAGVMQNPRHLVRRRGQEARLRCSPMKGHSHVYWYRQLPEEGLKFMVYLQKENIIDESGMPKERFSAEFPKEGPSILRIQQVVRGDSAAYFCASSPKYTNEKLFFGSGTQLSVL.

Concerning this clone itself: The CDR3 carries no conserved terminal phenylalanine or tryptophan, so it likely arises from a read error. The chain employs TRBV2 and TRBJ2-3, with TRBD2 matching 10 bases. Germline V gene sequence: CDR1 SNHLY, CDR2 FYNNEI. Trimming cost V 5 bases and J 6 bases; bases outside gene matches: 5. This CDR3 is built from 14 residues. The CDR3 DNA is TGTGCCAGCAGTACGACTAGCGGGTGGGATACGCAGTATTCT. Residues: CASSTTSGWDTQYS.